One T cell receptor beta chain is described in this entry. Its specificity is not known. TCRdb itself ran the 5' RACE reads through MiXCR, one entry per CDR3 protein. The sample gives about 720,000 distinct CDR3 sequences, around a sixth of which show up once; approximately 14% is in the top ten. This entry comes from a study of identical twins. Germline V lookup: CDR1 SNHLY, CDR2 FYNNEI. This CDR3 contains 12 residues. V shed 2 bases and J shed 4 bases, with 6 bases lying between them. The study, taken as a whole, reports: Carriage of fewer insertions was seen in abundant cord blood beta clonotypes, whereas memory repertoires showed none.

The same data also went into a second study, on T cells expressing NK-cell markers. According to that study: The authors derived TCR beta repertoires from sorted CD3+CD56+NKG2C+, CD3+CD56+NKG2C- and CD3+CD56-NKG2C+ T cells.

This TCR was recovered from a woman aged 18-29 years in good health. The sample comprised PBMCs. The chain couples TRBV2 to TRBJ2-7; D gene uncertain. CDR3 amino acids: CASSELGYEQYF. In nucleotides, the CDR3 is TGTGCCAGCAGTGAACTCGGATACGAGCAGTACTTC. Complete variable domain (other parts from reference TRBV2 and TRBJ2-7): EPEVTQTPSHQVTQMGQEVILRCVPISNHLYFYWYRQILGQKVEFLVSFYNNEISEKSEIFDDQFSVERPDGSNFTLKIRSTKLEDSAMYFCASSELGYEQYFGPGTRLTVT.